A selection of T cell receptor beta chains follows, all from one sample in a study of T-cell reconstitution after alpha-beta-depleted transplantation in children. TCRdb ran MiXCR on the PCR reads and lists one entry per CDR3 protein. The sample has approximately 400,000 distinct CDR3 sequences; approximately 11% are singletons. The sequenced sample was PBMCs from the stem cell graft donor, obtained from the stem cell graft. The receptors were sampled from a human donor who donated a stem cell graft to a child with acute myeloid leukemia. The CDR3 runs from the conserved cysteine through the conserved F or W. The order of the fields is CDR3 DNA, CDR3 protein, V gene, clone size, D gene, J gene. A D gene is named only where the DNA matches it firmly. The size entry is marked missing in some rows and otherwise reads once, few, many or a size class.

CDR3 DNA: TGCGCCAGCAGCTTGATGCCGACAGCTGATAATTCACCCCTCCACTTT
CDR3 protein: CASSLMPTADNSPLHF
V gene: TRBV5-1
clone size: few
D gene: .
J gene: TRBJ1-6

CDR3 DNA: TGCGCCAGCAGCCGAGGGACAGTGAACACTGAAGCTTTCTTT
CDR3 protein: CASSRGTVNTEAFF
V gene: TRBV4-1
clone size: many
D gene: TRBD1
J gene: TRBJ1-1

CDR3 DNA: TGCGCCAGCAGCCATCGGGACAGGGATTCACCCCTCCACTTT
CDR3 protein: CASSHRDRDSPLHF
V gene: TRBV4-3
clone size: .
D gene: TRBD1
J gene: TRBJ1-6

CDR3 DNA: TGTGCCAGCAGCACCTGGACTAGCGGGAGGGGGGCAGATACGCAGTATTTT
CDR3 protein: CASSTWTSGRGADTQYF
V gene: TRBV7-8
clone size: .
D gene: TRBD2
J gene: TRBJ2-3

CDR3 DNA: TGCGCCAGCAGCAACCCGGGACTAGCGGTACTAAACACCGGGGAGCTGTTTTTT
CDR3 protein: CASSNPGLAVLNTGELFF
V gene: TRBV5-1
clone size: few
D gene: TRBD2
J gene: TRBJ2-2

CDR3 DNA: TGCAGTGCTAGAGCGGCTAGCGGGATCGGTGAGCAGTTCTTC
CDR3 protein: CSARAASGIGEQFF
V gene: TRBV20-1
clone size: many
D gene: TRBD2
J gene: TRBJ2-1

CDR3 DNA: TGCGCCAGCAAGGACAGCTCTGGAAACACCATATATTTT
CDR3 protein: CASKDSSGNTIYF
V gene: TRBV5-1
clone size: few
D gene: .
J gene: TRBJ1-3

CDR3 DNA: TGCAGTGCGCAGCATCGTCCGGGACAGCTGAACACCGGGGAGCTGTTTTTT
CDR3 protein: CSAQHRPGQLNTGELFF
V gene: TRBV20-1
clone size: .
D gene: TRBD1
J gene: TRBJ2-2

CDR3 DNA: TGCAGTGGTTCCCTCCTTGACTACAATGAGCAGTTCTTC
CDR3 protein: CSGSLLDYNEQFF
V gene: TRBV20-1
clone size: few
D gene: .
J gene: TRBJ2-1

CDR3 DNA: TGCGCCAGCAGCCAGGAACTAGCGGCAGATACGCAGTATTTT
CDR3 protein: CASSQELAADTQYF
V gene: TRBV4-3
clone size: .
D gene: TRBD2
J gene: TRBJ2-3

CDR3 DNA: TGTGCCACCCGACCCAGGGAAGGCACCGGGGAGCTGTTTTTT
CDR3 protein: CATRPREGTGELFF
V gene: TRBV10-3
clone size: many
D gene: .
J gene: TRBJ2-2

CDR3 DNA: TGTGCTAGCAGCACGGACGAGGGCACCGGGGAGCTGTTTTTT
CDR3 protein: CASSTDEGTGELFF
V gene: TRBV7-7
clone size: many
D gene: .
J gene: TRBJ2-2

CDR3 DNA: TGTGCCACCAGTGACCGGACAGGGGGTACGTACAATGAGCAGTTCTTC
CDR3 protein: CATSDRTGGTYNEQFF
V gene: TRBV24-1
clone size: few
D gene: TRBD1
J gene: TRBJ2-1

CDR3 DNA: TGCAGTGCTAGAGACCCGACAGGGTCTGGAAACACCATATATTTT
CDR3 protein: CSARDPTGSGNTIYF
V gene: TRBV20-1
clone size: .
D gene: TRBD1
J gene: TRBJ1-3

CDR3 DNA: TGCAGTGCCCCTAGCGGGACGGGGTACGAGCAGTACTTC
CDR3 protein: CSAPSGTGYEQYF
V gene: TRBV20-1
clone size: .
D gene: TRBD2
J gene: TRBJ2-7

CDR3 DNA: TGCAGCGTCGGGCAGGGGGAAAGTGGCTACACCTTC
CDR3 protein: CSVGQGESGYTF
V gene: TRBV29-1
clone size: .
D gene: TRBD1
J gene: TRBJ1-2

CDR3 DNA: TGTGCCAGCAGTTTATGGGGGACTAGCGGGGATAATGAGCAGTTCTTC
CDR3 protein: CASSLWGTSGDNEQFF
V gene: TRBV27
clone size: many
D gene: TRBD2
J gene: TRBJ2-1

CDR3 DNA: TGTGCCAGCAGCATCCTGGCGGGGGGGCCCGATACGCAGTATTTT
CDR3 protein: CASSILAGGPDTQYF
V gene: TRBV7-3
clone size: .
D gene: TRBD2
J gene: TRBJ2-3

CDR3 DNA: TGTGCCAGCAGCTTAGCTCTAGCGGGGACCACAGATACGCAGTATTTT
CDR3 protein: CASSLALAGTTDTQYF
V gene: TRBV7-6
clone size: .
D gene: TRBD2
J gene: TRBJ2-3

CDR3 DNA: TGTGCCAGCAGCCTTGGACGGGTCTACTCTGGAAACACCATATATTTT
CDR3 protein: CASSLGRVYSGNTIYF
V gene: TRBV7-8
clone size: .
D gene: .
J gene: TRBJ1-3

CDR3 DNA: TGCGCCAGCAGCTTTATCACGGCAGATACGCAGTATTTT
CDR3 protein: CASSFITADTQYF
V gene: TRBV5-1
clone size: .
D gene: .
J gene: TRBJ2-3

CDR3 DNA: TGTGCCAGCACCCACGGATGGACTAGCGGGAGTAATGAGCAGTTCTTC
CDR3 protein: CASTHGWTSGSNEQFF
V gene: TRBV6-2/TRBV6-3
clone size: few
D gene: TRBD2
J gene: TRBJ2-1

CDR3 DNA: TGCAGCGTTGCCGGATCTAACACCGGGGAGCTGTTTTTT
CDR3 protein: CSVAGSNTGELFF
V gene: TRBV29-1
clone size: few
D gene: .
J gene: TRBJ2-2

CDR3 DNA: TGTGCCAGCTCAACAGGGGGAATATACAATGAGCAGTTCTTC
CDR3 protein: CASSTGGIYNEQFF
V gene: TRBV18
clone size: .
D gene: TRBD1
J gene: TRBJ2-1

CDR3 DNA: TGCAGCGTAGGGACAAGCCTTGAAGCTTTCTTT
CDR3 protein: CSVGTSLEAFF
V gene: TRBV29-1
clone size: .
D gene: .
J gene: TRBJ1-1

CDR3 DNA: TGCAGCGCCGCCCGGGGGGACAGGAGACAAGAGACCCAGTACTTC
CDR3 protein: CSAARGDRRQETQYF
V gene: TRBV29-1
clone size: few
D gene: .
J gene: TRBJ2-5

CDR3 DNA: TGTGCCATCAGTGGCATAGGCGGGGGGGCCACAGATACGCAGTATTTT
CDR3 protein: CAISGIGGGATDTQYF
V gene: TRBV10-3
clone size: many
D gene: TRBD2
J gene: TRBJ2-3

CDR3 DNA: TGCGCCAGCAGCTTGTTTCCACTAGCGGGAGACACAGATACGCAGTATTTT
CDR3 protein: CASSLFPLAGDTDTQYF
V gene: TRBV5-1
clone size: few
D gene: TRBD2
J gene: TRBJ2-3

CDR3 DNA: TGCAGTGCTCTACGGACCCTATTCACAGATACGCAGTATTTT
CDR3 protein: CSALRTLFTDTQYF
V gene: TRBV20-1
clone size: many
D gene: .
J gene: TRBJ2-3

CDR3 DNA: TGCAGCGTTGAACGACAGGGGAACACTGAAGCTTTCTTT
CDR3 protein: CSVERQGNTEAFF
V gene: TRBV29-1
clone size: few
D gene: TRBD1
J gene: TRBJ1-1

CDR3 DNA: TGTGCCAGCAGTTTTTGGCAGTTTGGCACCGGGGAGCTGTTTTTT
CDR3 protein: CASSFWQFGTGELFF
V gene: TRBV12-3/TRBV12-4
clone size: many
D gene: .
J gene: TRBJ2-2

CDR3 DNA: TGTGCCAGCAGCTTAGACGGGACAGGGTCATCGGAGCAGTTCTTC
CDR3 protein: CASSLDGTGSSEQFF
V gene: TRBV7-2
clone size: few
D gene: TRBD1
J gene: TRBJ2-1

CDR3 DNA: TGTGCCAGCACCCCGGGACACTCCAACACTGAAGCTTTCTTT
CDR3 protein: CASTPGHSNTEAFF
V gene: TRBV12-3/TRBV12-4
clone size: .
D gene: .
J gene: TRBJ1-1

CDR3 DNA: TGTGCCATCAGTGAGTCGGGGGGGGTGCAGCATTTT
CDR3 protein: CAISESGGVQHF
V gene: TRBV10-3
clone size: many
D gene: .
J gene: TRBJ1-5

CDR3 DNA: TGTGCCAGCAGTTTACGGGCACCCCGGCCCGGGGAGCTGTTTTTT
CDR3 protein: CASSLRAPRPGELFF
V gene: TRBV27
clone size: .
D gene: .
J gene: TRBJ2-2

CDR3 DNA: TGTGCCAGATCGCCCGTCCGGACAGGGGACTCCTACAATGAGCAGTTCTTC
CDR3 protein: CARSPVRTGDSYNEQFF
V gene: TRBV7-9
clone size: .
D gene: TRBD1
J gene: TRBJ2-1

CDR3 DNA: TGTGCCAGCAGCTTAACGGACGGAACCTACGAGCAGTACTTC
CDR3 protein: CASSLTDGTYEQYF
V gene: TRBV7-8
clone size: few
D gene: .
J gene: TRBJ2-7

CDR3 DNA: TGTGCCAGCAGTTTACAGGTCTCAGGTGAGCAGTTCTTC
CDR3 protein: CASSLQVSGEQFF
V gene: TRBV27
clone size: few
D gene: .
J gene: TRBJ2-1

CDR3 DNA: TGTGCCAGCAGCCGCCGCGGAGGGATCACCGGGGAGCTGTTTTTT
CDR3 protein: CASSRRGGITGELFF
V gene: TRBV7-2
clone size: few
D gene: .
J gene: TRBJ2-2

CDR3 DNA: TGCGCCAGCAGCTTGTCCCGGGCAGGGTCCTACGAGCAGTACTTC
CDR3 protein: CASSLSRAGSYEQYF
V gene: TRBV5-1
clone size: .
D gene: .
J gene: TRBJ2-7

CDR3 DNA: TGTGCCAGCAGCTTACGACAGGCCGGGGAGCTGTTTTTT
CDR3 protein: CASSLRQAGELFF
V gene: TRBV7-3
clone size: few
D gene: .
J gene: TRBJ2-2